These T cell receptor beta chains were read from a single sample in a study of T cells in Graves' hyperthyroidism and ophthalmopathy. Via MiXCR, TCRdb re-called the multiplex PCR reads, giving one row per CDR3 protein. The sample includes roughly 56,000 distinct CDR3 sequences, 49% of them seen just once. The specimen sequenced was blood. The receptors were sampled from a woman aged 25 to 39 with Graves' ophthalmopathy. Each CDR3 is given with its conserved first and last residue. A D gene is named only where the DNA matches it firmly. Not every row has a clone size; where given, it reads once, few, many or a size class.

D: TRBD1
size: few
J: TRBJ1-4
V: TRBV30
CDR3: CAWDRDNEKLFF
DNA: TGTGCCTGGGACAGGGATAATGAAAAACTGTTTTTT

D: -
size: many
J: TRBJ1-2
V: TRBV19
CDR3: CASNQRQAERGYTF
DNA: TGTGCCAGTAATCAACGACAAGCGGAACGTGGCTACACCTTC

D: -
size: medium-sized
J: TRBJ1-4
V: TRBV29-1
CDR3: CSVEGNEKLFF
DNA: TGCAGCGTTGAAGGGAATGAAAAACTGTTTTTT

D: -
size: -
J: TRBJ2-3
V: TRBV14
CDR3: CASSQGGTSTDTQYF
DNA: TGTGCCAGCAGCCAAGGCGGGACTAGCACAGATACGCAGTATTTT

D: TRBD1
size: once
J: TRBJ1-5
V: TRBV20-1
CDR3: CSADRGSNQPQHF
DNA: TGCAGTGCCGACAGGGGTAGCAATCAGCCCCAGCATTTT

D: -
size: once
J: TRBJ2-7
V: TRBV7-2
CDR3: CASSWGTYEQYF
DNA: TGTGCCAGCAGCTGGGGAACTTACGAGCAGTACTTC

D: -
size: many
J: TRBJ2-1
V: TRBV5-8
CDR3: CASSNDHPHYNEQFF
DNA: TGTGCCAGCAGCAATGACCACCCCCACTACAATGAGCAGTTCTTC

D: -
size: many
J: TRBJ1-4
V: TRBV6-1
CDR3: CASSESSLDEKLFF
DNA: TGTGCCAGCAGTGAAAGCAGTCTAGATGAAAAACTGTTTTTT

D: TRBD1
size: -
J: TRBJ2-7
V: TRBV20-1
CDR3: CSADRDRGYGQYF
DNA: TGCAGTGCAGACCGGGACAGGGGTTACGGGCAGTACTTC

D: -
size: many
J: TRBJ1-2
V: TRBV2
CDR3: CASTNQVAGVGGYTF
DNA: TGTGCCAGCACCAACCAGGTGGCAGGGGTTGGAGGCTACACCTTC

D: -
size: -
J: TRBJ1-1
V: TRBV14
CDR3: CASSQVGGITEAFF
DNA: TGTGCCAGCAGCCAAGTAGGGGGGATAACTGAAGCTTTCTTT

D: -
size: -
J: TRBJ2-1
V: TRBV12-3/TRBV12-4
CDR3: CASSQPTREQSF
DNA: TGTGCCAGCAGTCAACCGACCAGGGAGCAGTCCTTC

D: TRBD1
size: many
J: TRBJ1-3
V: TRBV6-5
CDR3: CASSLTRRQGISRNTIYF
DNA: TGTGCCAGCAGTTTGACTCGTCGACAGGGGATCTCTAGAAACACCATATATTTT

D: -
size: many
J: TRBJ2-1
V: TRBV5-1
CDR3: CASSLAGPPYNEQFF
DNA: TGCGCCAGCAGCTTGGCTGGCCCACCCTACAATGAGCAGTTCTTC

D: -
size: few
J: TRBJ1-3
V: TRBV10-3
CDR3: CAIGRLCSGNTIYF
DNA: TGTGCCATCGGGAGGCTGTGCTCTGGAAACACCATATATTTT

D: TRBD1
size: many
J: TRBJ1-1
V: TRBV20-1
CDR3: CSPGQGAENTEAFF
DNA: TGCAGTCCAGGACAGGGGGCTGAGAACACTGAAGCTTTCTTT

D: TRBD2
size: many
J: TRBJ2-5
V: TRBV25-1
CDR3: CASSSRLAGETQYF
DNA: TGTGCCAGCAGTAGTAGACTAGCGGGAGAGACCCAGTACTTC

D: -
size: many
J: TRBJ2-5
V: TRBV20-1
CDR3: CSARQGALQETQYF
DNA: TGCAGTGCTAGACAGGGTGCCCTTCAAGAGACCCAGTACTTC

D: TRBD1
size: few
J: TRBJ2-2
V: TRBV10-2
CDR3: CASSRRTGSTGELFF
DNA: TGTGCCAGCTCACGAAGGACAGGATCCACCGGGGAGCTGTTTTTT

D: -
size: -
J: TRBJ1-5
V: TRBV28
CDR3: CASSFGQNSNQPQHF
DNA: TGTGCCAGCAGTTTCGGGCAAAACAGCAATCAGCCCCAGCATTTT

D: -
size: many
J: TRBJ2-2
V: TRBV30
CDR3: CAWSSGDTGELFF
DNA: TGTGCCTGGAGTTCAGGAGACACCGGGGAGCTGTTTTTT

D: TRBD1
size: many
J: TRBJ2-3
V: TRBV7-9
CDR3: CASSTPGTGRTDTQYF
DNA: TGTGCCAGCAGCACACCCGGGACAGGGCGCACAGATACGCAGTATTTT

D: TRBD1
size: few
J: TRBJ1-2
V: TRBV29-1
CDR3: CSVRTGCGYTF
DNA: TGCAGCGTTCGGACAGGGTGCGGCTACACCTTC

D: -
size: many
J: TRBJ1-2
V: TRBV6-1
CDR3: CASSDRQDYPYGYTF
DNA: TGTGCCAGCAGTGACCGACAGGACTACCCCTATGGCTACACCTTC

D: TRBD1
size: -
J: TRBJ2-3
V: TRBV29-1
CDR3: CSQDDRGGTDTQYF
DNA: TGCAGCCAAGATGACAGGGGTGGAACAGATACGCAGTATTTT

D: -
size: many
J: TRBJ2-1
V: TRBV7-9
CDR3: CASSLWAGANEQFF
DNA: TGTGCCAGCAGCTTATGGGCAGGGGCCAATGAGCAGTTCTTC

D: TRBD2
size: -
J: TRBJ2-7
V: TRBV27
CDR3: CACSLLAGAYEQYF
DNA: TGTGCCTGCAGTTTGCTAGCGGGAGCCTACGAGCAGTACTTC

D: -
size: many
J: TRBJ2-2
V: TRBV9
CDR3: CASSVPYESGELFF
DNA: TGTGCCAGCAGCGTACCCTACGAGTCCGGGGAGCTGTTTTTT

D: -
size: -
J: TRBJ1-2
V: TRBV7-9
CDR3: CASSSYSGFGYTF
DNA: TGTGCCAGCAGCTCTTACTCAGGGTTCGGCTACACCTTC

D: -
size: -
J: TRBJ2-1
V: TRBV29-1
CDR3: CSGGDHEQFF
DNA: TGCAGCGGAGGGGATCATGAGCAGTTCTTC